This TCR beta chain emerged from a study of neoadjuvant anti-PD-1 for oral cavity cancer. Whole-study context: Patients mostly received three to four biweekly nivolumab doses at 3 mg/kg before surgery.

Most tumor samples had approximately 5 ug input DNA in two replicates. Measured with immunoSEQ multiplex PCR; TCRdb has only the in-frame clones, and not every one. The sample lists 20,000 to 25,000 clones, under 30% seen once, with about 16% in the top ten. Time point indicated: after neoadjuvant nivolumab, at surgical resection. The V gene lost 2 bases and the J gene lost 4 bases, with 13 bases spanning the gap. CDR3 length: 15 residues. Germline V gene lookup returns CDR1 MNHNS and CDR2 SASEGT. This clone was detected only a few times. This receptor was obtained from a person aged 40 to 85 with oral cavity squamous cell carcinoma. This sample comprised tumor tissue, obtained after nivolumab (anti-PD-1) treatment. This sequence joins TRBV6-1 and TRBJ2-3; a possible D gene is TRBD1 (6 bases). This CDR3 reads CASSEQWQGPDTQYF. The DNA of the CDR3 is TGTGCCAGCAGTGAACAGTGGCAGGGGCCAGATACGCAGTATTTT.